This T cell receptor (beta chain) stems from a study of cytomegalovirus exposure and HLA in healthy donors. Regarding this clone: Antigen: not known.

The germline V gene has CDR1 SGHTA and CDR2 FQGTGA. V was trimmed by 2 bases and J by 0 bases, leaving 8 bases between them. The CDR3 runs to 15 residues. PCR used 60 Vbeta primers and 13 Jbeta primers. The table came from immunoSEQ multiplex PCR; TCRdb's copy has only in-frame clones and leaves some out. Here the sample spans about 160,000 clones, around 79% being singletons. General study findings and limits: Later work associated 16,951 TCR beta sequences with HLA alleles at 0.05 false discovery rate. Analyzed later, association rates of TCRs varied across HLA loci, with DRB1 most and HLA-C fewest.

The V gene is TRBV7-3, the J gene TRBJ2-1; unclear D gene. This receptor was identified in a woman in her thirties or forties in good health and CMV-seronegative. Sequences were obtained from PBMCs. CDR3 in DNA: TGTGCCAGCAGCTTAGTGTTCAGCTCCTACAATGAGCAGTTCTTC. This encodes CASSLVFSSYNEQFF.